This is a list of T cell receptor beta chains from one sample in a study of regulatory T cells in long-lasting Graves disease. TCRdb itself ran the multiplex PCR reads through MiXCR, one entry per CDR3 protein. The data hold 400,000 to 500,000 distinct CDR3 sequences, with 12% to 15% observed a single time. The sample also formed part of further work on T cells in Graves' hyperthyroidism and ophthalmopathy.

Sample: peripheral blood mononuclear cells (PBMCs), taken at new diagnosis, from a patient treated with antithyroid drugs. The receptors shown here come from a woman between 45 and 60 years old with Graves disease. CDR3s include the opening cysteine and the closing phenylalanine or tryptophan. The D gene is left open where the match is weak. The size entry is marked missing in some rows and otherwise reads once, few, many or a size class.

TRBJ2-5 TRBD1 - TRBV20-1 CSAPGTAQETQYF TGCAGTGCCCCCGGGACAGCCCAAGAGACCCAGTACTTC
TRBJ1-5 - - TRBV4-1 CASSQERGQANQPQHF TGCGCCAGCAGCCAAGAACGGGGCCAGGCTAATCAGCCCCAGCATTTT
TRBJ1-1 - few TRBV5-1 CASSPGGVTTEAFF TGCGCCAGCAGCCCCGGGGGGGTTACCACTGAAGCTTTCTTT
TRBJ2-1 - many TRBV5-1 CASSLRATYNEQFF TGCGCCAGCAGCCTCCGGGCTACCTACAATGAGCAGTTCTTC
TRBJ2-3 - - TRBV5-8 CASRGELGYTDTQYF TGTGCCAGCAGAGGGGAACTAGGTTATACAGATACGCAGTATTTT
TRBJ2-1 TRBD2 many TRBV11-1 CASSIGLAGSSYNEQFF TGTGCCAGCAGCATCGGACTAGCAGGAAGCTCCTACAATGAGCAGTTCTTC
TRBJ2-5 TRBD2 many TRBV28 CASSSPGLAGEETQYF TGTGCCAGCAGTTCCCCGGGACTAGCGGGAGAAGAGACCCAGTACTTC
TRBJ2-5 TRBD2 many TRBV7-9 CASTAIAGAQETQYF TGTGCCAGCACGGCGATAGCGGGAGCACAAGAGACCCAGTACTTC
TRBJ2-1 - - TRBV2 CASSEAQGTYNEQFF TGTGCCAGCAGTGAAGCACAGGGTACCTACAATGAGCAGTTCTTC
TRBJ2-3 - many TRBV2 CASSASLAVRTDTQYF TGTGCCAGCAGTGCTTCCTTGGCAGTGCGCACAGATACGCAGTATTTT
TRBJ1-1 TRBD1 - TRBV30 CAWTEDKGAKWTEAFF TGTGCCTGGACTGAGGATAAGGGGGCGAAGTGGACTGAAGCTTTCTTT
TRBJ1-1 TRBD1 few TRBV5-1 CASTGGTVFVNTEAFF TGTGCCAGTACCGGTGGGACAGTCTTTGTGAACACTGAAGCTTTCTTT